This T cell receptor (beta chain) emerged from a study of technical replicates of blood from a handful of donors. The CDR3 length is 15 residues. Germline-derived CDR1 and CDR2 are MGHRA and YSYEKL. V trimming: 3 bases; J trimming: 7 bases; junction bases outside the gene matches: 6. The repertoire was sequenced with immunoSEQ multiplex PCR; TCRdb's copy has only in-frame clones and lacks some. The sample includes about 56,000 clones, over 90% of them seen just once. V is TRBV4-1 and J is TRBJ2-3; TRBD1 agrees at 11 bases. The sample taken for sequencing was PBMCs. This TCR was recovered from a human donor in good health. Some clones in this sample may be carry-over from other donors' samples. CDR3 sequence (DNA): TGCGCCAGCAGCCAGGGAGGACAGGGGGCAAATACGCAGTATTTT. This translates into CASSQGGQGANTQYF.